This T cell receptor beta chain was sequenced for a study of response to subunit inactivated influenza vaccine. This clonotype has just a few counts. Trimming took 3 bases from V and 6 from J; bases not matched to a gene: 7. The length of the CDR3 is 15 residues. Germline lookup yields CDR1 LNHDA and CDR2 SQIVND (reference sequence). TCRdb re-called the RT-PCR reads with MiXCR, one entry per CDR3 protein. The sample yields about 570,000 distinct CDR3 sequences, roughly 10% seen once. The sample also formed part of further work on T cells expressing NK-cell markers. That work states: 5'RACE template switching built TCR beta cDNA with unique molecular identifiers. Sorted CD3+CD56+NKG2C+, CD3+CD56+NKG2C- and CD3+CD56-NKG2C+ T-cell subsets were beta-chain profiled. Most of the eight sequenced donors were HCMV-seropositive; one was seronegative. More than 5 donors showed dominant NKG2C+ clonotypes comprising about 1.0-7.0% of their CD8+ T cells. Researchers report these clonotypes also headed the CD3+CD56-NKG2C+ fraction in a handful of donors.

This TCR derives from a man aged 45-65 years who received an inactivated influenza vaccine. This chain uses TRBV19 with TRBJ2-2, with 7 bases fitting TRBD1. Sequencing was performed on PBMCs from blood, taken on the day of vaccination. CDR3 sequence: CASSMGTGAAGELFF. The CDR3 DNA sequence: TGTGCCAGTAGTATGGGTACAGGGGCCGCCGGGGAGCTGTTTTTT.